This entry describes one T cell receptor beta chain. Its target is unknown. This entry belongs to a study of shared clonotypes between healthy human individuals. TCRdb's copy holds only in-frame clones and misses some; the assay was immunoSEQ multiplex PCR. Of roughly 700,000 clones listed, around 74% are singletons. Findings and caveats of the study: Deeper or shallower sequencing was expected to change how clonotypes are shared among donors.

Sequenced sample: memory CD4+ T cells sorted from blood. Noted subset: CD45RA-negative fraction. The TCR was taken from a woman younger than 45 in good health.

CDR3 in DNA: TGTGCCAGCGGAAGGGAGCCAGGGGCCAACGTCCTGACTTTC. Residues: CASGREPGANVLTF. The chain carries TRBV7-7 and TRBJ2-6, with D tentatively TRBD2 (5 bases). This CDR3 is 14 amino acids long. CDR1 SSHAT and CDR2 FNYEAQ come from the germline V gene (reference sequence). Trimming took 8 bases from V and 4 from J, leaving 12 bases between them.